This T cell receptor beta chain is from a study of beta chain features in type 1 diabetes. Every bit of the isolated RNA underwent reverse transcription, so sequencing read expressed TCRB transcripts. Generated by immunoSEQ multiplex PCR, the TCRdb table keeps only in-frame clones and is missing some. The sample shows 600,000 to 700,000 clones, over 10% of them seen only once. Concerning this clone: The antigen is unknown.

Study-wide findings and caveats: TCRB CDR3s from Type 1 diabetes patients were moderately but significantly shorter in all four CD4+ subsets. Here, the possible influence of HLA type (on TCRB rearrangement) remained unresolved.

The TCR was taken from a man in his thirties or forties with type 1 diabetes. The sample comprised naive CD4+ T cells from blood.

CDR3 sequence (DNA): TGTGCCAGCGGGCTGTTGGGTGGCTCTGGGGCCAACGTCCTGACTTTC. This translates into CASGLLGGSGANVLTF. This chain uses TRBV5-6 with TRBJ2-6, with D hard to call. Germline V gene data show CDR1 as SGHDT and CDR2 as YYEEEE. This CDR3 region has 16 residues. V lost 7 bases, J lost 0 bases, and 14 bases lay in between.